This paragraph covers one T cell receptor (beta chain) sequence. The data were obtained in a study of OX40 agonist ivuxolimab in advanced cancers. The overall study: Ivuxolimab, an antibody that agonizes OX40 (CD134), was administered to the patients.

Profiling relied on immunoSEQ multiplex PCR, and the TCRdb table lists in-frame clones only, not all of them. This sample has some 54,000 clones; 77% occur once, and the top ten carry 6.3%. V gave up 3 bases and J gave up 6 bases; unmatched junction bases: 5. Looked up from germline, CDR1 is SGHNT and CDR2 is YYREEE (reference sequence). The length of the CDR3 is 16 residues. The sample was CD4+ or CD8+ T cells sorted from blood, taken in a trial of the OX40 agonist ivuxolimab. The chain links TRBV5-4 to TRBJ2-1; TRBD2 matches at 14 bases. The clonotype originates from an adult with an advanced solid tumor such as melanoma, head and neck, liver or kidney cancer. The CDR3 reads CASSSAGTSGSNEQFF. In DNA, the CDR3 is TGTGCCAGCAGCTCCGCCGGGACTAGCGGGAGCAATGAGCAGTTCTTC.